Only a few counts were recorded for the clone carrying this T cell receptor beta chain. TCRdb ran MiXCR on the 5' RACE reads and lists one entry per CDR3 protein. The repertoire holds 350,000 to 450,000 distinct CDR3 sequences, about 24% seen once, with roughly 8.7% in the top ten. This record belongs to a study of T-cell memory formation after mild COVID-19. The V and J ends lost 3 bases and 0 bases respectively, with 17 bases between them. The CDR3 covers 17 residues. Germline values: CDR1 KGHSH, CDR2 LQKENI. This receptor was taken from an adult woman who had mild COVID-19 (a few samples of this study predate the infection). Cell type and time point are not known. V is TRBV18 and J is TRBJ1-2, with unresolved D. Sequenced input: PBMCs or a T cell subset sorted from them (not recorded which). The CDR3 sequence: CASSPASGGGSNYGYTF. CDR3 DNA: TGTGCCAGCTCACCCGCCTCTGGCGGCGGATCTAACTATGGCTACACCTTC.